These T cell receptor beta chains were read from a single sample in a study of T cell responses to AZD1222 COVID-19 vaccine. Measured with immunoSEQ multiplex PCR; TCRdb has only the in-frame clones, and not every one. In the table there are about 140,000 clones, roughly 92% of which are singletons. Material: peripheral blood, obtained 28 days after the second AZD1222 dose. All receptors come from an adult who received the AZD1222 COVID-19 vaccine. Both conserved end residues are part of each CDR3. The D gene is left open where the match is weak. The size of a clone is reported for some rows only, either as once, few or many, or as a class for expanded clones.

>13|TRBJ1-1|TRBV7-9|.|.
TGTGCCAGCAGCTGGGGGGGAAACACTGAAGCTTTCTTT
CASSWGGNTEAFF
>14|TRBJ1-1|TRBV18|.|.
TGTGCCAGCTCACCTTCCAGCGTCGGGGCTGAAGCTTTCTTT
CASSPSSVGAEAFF
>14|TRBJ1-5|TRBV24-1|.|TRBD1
TGTGCCACCGCAGGGGACAGGGGGAATCAGCCCCAGCATTTT
CATAGDRGNQPQHF
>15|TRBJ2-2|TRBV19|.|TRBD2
TGTGCCAGTAGTATGACTAGCGGGAGTGACGGGGAGCTGTTTTTT
CASSMTSGSDGELFF
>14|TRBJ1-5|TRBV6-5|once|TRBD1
TGTGCCAGCAGGTTACAGGGGACCGATCAGCCCCAGCATTTT
CASRLQGTDQPQHF
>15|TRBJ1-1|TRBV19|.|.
TGTGCCAGTAGTATTTTTCAGCGAGGGAACACTGAAGCTTTCTTT
CASSIFQRGNTEAFF
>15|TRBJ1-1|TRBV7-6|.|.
TGTGCCAGCAGCTTGATAATAACAGGGTACTCTGAAGCTTTCTTT
CASSLIITGYSEAFF
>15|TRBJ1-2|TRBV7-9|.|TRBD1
TGTGCCAGCAGCTTCGGACAGGCCCTATCCTATGGCTACACCTTC
CASSFGQALSYGYTF
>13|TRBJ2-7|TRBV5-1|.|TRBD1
TGCGCCAGCAGCTTGGGGACAGGCTACGAGCAGTACTTC
CASSLGTGYEQYF
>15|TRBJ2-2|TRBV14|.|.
TGTGCCAGCAGTTACGGAGGGCCGAACACCGGGGAGCTGTTTTTT
CASSYGGPNTGELFF
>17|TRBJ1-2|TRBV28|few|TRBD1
TGTGCCAGCAGTATCGGGACAGGGGGCACCCTTGGCTATGGCTACACCTTC
CASSIGTGGTLGYGYTF
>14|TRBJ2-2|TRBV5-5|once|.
TGTGCCAGCAGCTTGGGGTGGCTGACTGGGGAGCTGTTTTTT
CASSLGWLTGELFF
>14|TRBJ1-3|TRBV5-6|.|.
TGTGCCAGCAGATCAAGAATGTCTGGAAACACCATATATTTT
CASRSRMSGNTIYF
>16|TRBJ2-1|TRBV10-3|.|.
TGTGCCATCAGTGATCCGTTACGGGACTCCTACAATGAGCAGTTCTTC
CAISDPLRDSYNEQFF
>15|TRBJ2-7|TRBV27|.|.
TGTGCCAGCAGTCTCCGCGGTCGGGGTTCATACGAGCAGTACTTC
CASSLRGRGSYEQYF
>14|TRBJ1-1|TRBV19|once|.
TGTGCCAGTAGTCTCACCGGGAGTAACACTGAAGCTTTCTTT
CASSLTGSNTEAFF
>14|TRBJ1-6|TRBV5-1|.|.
TGCGCCAGCAGCTTGGCTGGGTTTGATTCACCCCTCCACTTT
CASSLAGFDSPLHF
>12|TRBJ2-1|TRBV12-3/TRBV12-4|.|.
TGTGCCAGCAGTTTAGGGACCAATGAGCAGTTCTTC
CASSLGTNEQFF
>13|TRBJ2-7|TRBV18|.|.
TGTGCCAGCTCACCAGCCCGGGGGCACGAGCAGTACTTC
CASSPARGHEQYF
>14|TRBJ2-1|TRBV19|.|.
TGTGCCAGTAGTAGGGACCCCCCGAGGGAGGAGCAGTTCTTC
CASSRDPPREEQFF
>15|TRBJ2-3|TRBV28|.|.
TGTGCCAGCAGTTTAAGAGGGGCCGGCACAGATACGCAGTATTTT
CASSLRGAGTDTQYF
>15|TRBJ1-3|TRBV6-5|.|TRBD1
TGTGCCGTTCTACAGGGGAGCTTTGGTGGAAACACCATATATTTT
CAVLQGSFGGNTIYF
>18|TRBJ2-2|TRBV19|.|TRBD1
TGTGCCAGTAGTCTGTCAGAACGACGGACAGGGGGCACCGGGGAGCTGTTTTTT
CASSLSERRTGGTGELFF
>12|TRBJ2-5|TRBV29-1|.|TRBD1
TGCAGCGGACAGGGATCGGCAGAGACCCAGTACTTC
CSGQGSAETQYF
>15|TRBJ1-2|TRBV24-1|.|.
TGTGCCACCAGTGATTACGACAGTCTCTGGAATGGCTACACCTTC
CATSDYDSLWNGYTF
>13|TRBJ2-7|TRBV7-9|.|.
TGTGCCAGCAGCTTCGACCGGTCCTACGAGCAGTACTTC
CASSFDRSYEQYF
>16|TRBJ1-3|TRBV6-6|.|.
TGTGCCAGCAGTTACTCGACGGCCTTCTCTGGAAACACCATATATTTT
CASSYSTAFSGNTIYF
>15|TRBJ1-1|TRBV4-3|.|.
TGCGCCAGCAGCCTGAGGGGCAGGGGGAACACTGAAGCTTTCTTT
CASSLRGRGNTEAFF
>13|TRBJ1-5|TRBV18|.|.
TGTGCCAGCTCCCTTATACGGAATCAGCCCCAGCATTTT
CASSLIRNQPQHF
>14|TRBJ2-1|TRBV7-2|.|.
TGTGCCAGCAGTCGCAGACAGGGACTCAATGAGCAGTTCTTC
CASSRRQGLNEQFF
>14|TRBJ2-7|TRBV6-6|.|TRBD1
TGTGCCAGCAGCTCACGGACAGGGGGCGGCGAGCAGTACTTC
CASSSRTGGGEQYF
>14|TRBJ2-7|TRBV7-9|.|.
TGTGCCAGCAACCCTTTGGGGGACTCCTACGAGCAGTACTTC
CASNPLGDSYEQYF
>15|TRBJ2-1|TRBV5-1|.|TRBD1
TGCGCCAGCAGCCCTGGACAGGGTAGGTCCTATGAGCAGTTCTTC
CASSPGQGRSYEQFF
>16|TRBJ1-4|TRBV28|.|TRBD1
TGTGCCAGCAGTCCACACCCGGGACAGGAAGGTGAAAAACTGTTTTTT
CASSPHPGQEGEKLFF
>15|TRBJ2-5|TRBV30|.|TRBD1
TGTGCCTGGAGTCTAGCTGGCAGGGGGCGAGGGACCCAGTACTTC
CAWSLAGRGRGTQYF
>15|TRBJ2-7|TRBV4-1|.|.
TGCGCCAGCAGCCTTGACCGGGACCCTCGGTACGAGCAGTACTTC
CASSLDRDPRYEQYF
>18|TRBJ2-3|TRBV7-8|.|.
TGTGCCAGTCGAATATTGGGCGGGGCAGGCCATTCCACAGATACGCAGTATTTT
CASRILGGAGHSTDTQYF
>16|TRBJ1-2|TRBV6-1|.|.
TGTGCCAGCAGTGAAGACCGGGACCGGCACCCCTATGGCTACACCTTC
CASSEDRDRHPYGYTF
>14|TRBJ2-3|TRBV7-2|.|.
TGTGCCAGCAGCTTCGACGGGAGCACAGATACGCAGTATTTT
CASSFDGSTDTQYF
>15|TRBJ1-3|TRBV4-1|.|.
TGCGCCAGCAGCCAAGCAACAAACTCTGGAAACACCATATATTTT
CASSQATNSGNTIYF
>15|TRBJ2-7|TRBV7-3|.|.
TGTGCCAGCAGTCAGGAGGGGGGTAGCGGCTACGAGCAGTACTTC
CASSQEGGSGYEQYF
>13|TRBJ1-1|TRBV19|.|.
TGTGCCAGTAGTATAGGAAGTGGAAACGGCGCTTTCTTT
CASSIGSGNGAFF
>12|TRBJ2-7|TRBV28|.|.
TGTGCCACCCTGTCTTCGGGTTACGAGCAGTACTTC
CATLSSGYEQYF
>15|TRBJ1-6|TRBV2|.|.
TGTGCCAGCAAGAAAGATAGCTCCTATAATTCACCCCTCCACTTT
CASKKDSSYNSPLHF
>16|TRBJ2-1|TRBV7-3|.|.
TGTGCCAGCAGCTTCTCTACAACCAGAAACTACAATGAGCAGTTCTTC
CASSFSTTRNYNEQFF
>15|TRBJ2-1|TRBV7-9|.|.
TGTGCCAGCAGCCGAGGCGGGAAAACCTACAATGAGCAGTTCTTC
CASSRGGKTYNEQFF
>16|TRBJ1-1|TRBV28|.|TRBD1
TGTGCCAGCAGGGAAGACAGGGGGCGATTTTTCACTGAAGCTTTCTTT
CASREDRGRFFTEAFF
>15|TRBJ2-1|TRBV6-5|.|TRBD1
TGTGCCAGCAGCCAAGACAGGGGGCCTAACAATGAGCAGTTCTTC
CASSQDRGPNNEQFF
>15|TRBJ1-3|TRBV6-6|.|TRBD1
TGTGCCAGCAGCCGGACCGGACAGGGTGGAAACACCATATATTTT
CASSRTGQGGNTIYF
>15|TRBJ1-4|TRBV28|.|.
TGTGCCAGCAGTTCTCCACCCTCGGGACTAGAAAAACTGTTTTTT
CASSSPPSGLEKLFF
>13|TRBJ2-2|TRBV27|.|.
TGTGCCAGCAGTTTATCCCCGGCCGGGGAGCTGTTTTTT
CASSLSPAGELFF
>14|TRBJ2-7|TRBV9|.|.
TGTGCCAGCAGCGTAGGCCCAGGGGCCCACGAGCAGTACTTC
CASSVGPGAHEQYF
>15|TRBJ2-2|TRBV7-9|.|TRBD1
TGTGCCAGCAGCCTGACAGGGGTTGTCACCGGGGAGCTGTTTTTT
CASSLTGVVTGELFF
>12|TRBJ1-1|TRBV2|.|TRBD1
TGTGCCAGCAGAGGACAGGGCCCTGAAGCTTTCTTT
CASRGQGPEAFF
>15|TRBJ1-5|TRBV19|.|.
TGTGCCAGTAGTATAGATCTGGGGGTAAGTCAGCCCCAGCATTTT
CASSIDLGVSQPQHF
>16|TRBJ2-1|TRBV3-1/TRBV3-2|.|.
TGTGCCAGCAACCCCTCGGCGGGAAGCTCCTACAATGAGCAGTTCTTC
CASNPSAGSSYNEQFF
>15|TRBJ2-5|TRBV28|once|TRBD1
TGTGCCAGCAGTTTATCGGGACAGGGGGCAGAGACCCAGTACTTC
CASSLSGQGAETQYF